A single T cell receptor beta chain is shown here with its context. What it binds is not known. This record comes from a study of cytomegalovirus exposure and HLA in healthy donors. Study observations and caveats: An assumption of roughly uniform sequencing depth across donors underlay the presence/absence analyses.

The PCR ran on 60 Vbeta and 13 Jbeta primers. The repertoire was sequenced with immunoSEQ multiplex PCR; TCRdb's copy has only in-frame clones and lacks some. The sample lists over 150,000 clones; around 77% were seen once. There are 16 residues in the CDR3. With V trimmed by 6 bases and J by 5 bases, 13 bases remained unmatched. CDR1 and CDR2 (germline): SQVTM, ANQGSEA. The TCR was taken from a woman aged 25 to 39 in good health and CMV-seronegative. Sequencing was performed on PBMCs. This sequence joins TRBV29-1 and TRBJ2-3; TRBD2 aligns across 11 bases. The CDR3 reads CSVRMSSGRAVDTQYF. CDR3 sequence (DNA): TGCAGCGTAAGAATGAGTAGCGGGAGGGCCGTAGATACGCAGTATTTT.